This T cell receptor (beta chain) derives from a study of T-cell memory formation after mild COVID-19 (dated by TCRdb to about 2021). A note on the overall study: TCR sequence clusters from the two donors were largely donor specific. Two young, previously healthy adult volunteers made up the cohort, one male and one female. T-cell clones expanding and contracting after mild COVID-19 in a couple of donors were tracked by longitudinal TCRalpha and TCRbeta repertoire sequencing. Results the study describes overall, beyond this receptor: The second-wave clones that peaked on day 37 were not confirmed to be SARS-CoV-2 specific. The study covered only a couple of mild cases, and larger cohorts including severe cases with pre-infection samples were considered necessary. Contracting CD4+ clones turned up mainly in the CM and EM memory subsets, whereas EMRA was where CD8+ clones were enriched. From day 15 to 85, contracting clones showed balanced CD4/CD8 phenotypes, whereas a second wave of clones that expanded from day 15 to 37 leaned towards CD4+. The detection of some responding clones in pre-infection memory suggests that pre-existing cross-reactive memory T cells joined the SARS-CoV-2 response.

Ficoll-Paque density gradient centrifugation was used to isolate PBMCs. TCRdb shows the sequencer as Illumina NovaSeq 6000. Using 5'RACE with constant-segment primers, TCRalpha and TCRbeta cDNA libraries were constructed, with sample barcodes and unique molecular identifiers added in the process. RNA was extracted from every sample with Trizol reagent. Libraries were amplified in two PCR steps, with a second sample barcode and Illumina TruSeq adapters added in the second step. Libraries were sequenced on an Illumina NovaSeq with 2 x 150 bp paired-end reads. The original pipeline was this. With migec v1.2.7, reads were demultiplexed and then collapsed into UMI-guided consensus sequences. Using mixcr v2.1.11, the UMI consensuses were aligned to TRA and TRB V and J templates and assembled into clonotypes. A clonotype was counted as expanded or contracted only if both edgeR and NoisET called the change significant, with noise models trained on biological replicates. For edgeR calls, a false discovery rate-adjusted p below 0.01 and a log2 fold-change threshold of 1 were applied. PCA with hierarchical clustering of max-normalized trajectories of the 1000 most abundant clonotypes was used as exploratory dynamics analysis. Separately sequenced CD4+ and CD8+ repertoires were used to assign a CD4 or CD8 phenotype to each responding clone. The public reads were quality trimmed at Q25 with fastp and then assembled into clones with MiXCR by TCRdb, keeping productive beta chains. Records with the same CDR3 protein are collapsed into one entry carrying the most frequent genes and DNA. The V and J calls and clone size come from TCRdb's table, not from the authors' own analysis. For this sample the table gives around 300,000 distinct CDR3 sequences, of which under 20% were detected only once. 23% of the sample is taken by the ten largest.

About this clonotype: It has no known antigen specificity. Base qualities are not at hand, and no much larger clone is one base apart.

The germline V gene sets CDR1 to SGHTA and CDR2 to FQGTGA. The V and J ends are trimmed by 4 bases and 8 bases, leaving 12 bases between them. Inclusive of the bounding cysteine and phenylalanine, the CDR3 is 13 residues long. Left in the record is the CDR3 DNA by itself, 39 bases read in frame from the first base. The origin of this receptor is a man between 18 and 35 years old who had mild COVID-19 (a few samples of this study predate the infection). The sample titles of this study are shuffled in the database, so cell type and time point are left out; the donor was told from shared clones. Sequenced sample: PBMCs or a T cell subset sorted from them (not recorded which). The chain couples TRBV7-3 to TRBJ2-1, and TRBD1 may be the D gene, going by 5 matching bases. The CDR3 protein sequence reads: CASSSGIQDEQFF. The nucleotide sequence reads TGTGCCAGCAGCTCCGGAATACAGGATGAGCAGTTCTTC.